This TCR beta chain is from a study of cytomegalovirus exposure and HLA in healthy donors. Primers: 60 Vbeta forward and 13 Jbeta reverse. Clones were sequenced by immunoSEQ multiplex PCR, and TCRdb holds only the in-frame ones, with some missing. The sample lists 20,000 to 30,000 clones; more than 70% were seen once. As regards this clone: The antigen remains undetermined.

The study, taken as a whole, reports: The study recorded 150 to 200 TCR beta chains that were cytomegalovirus-associated. Information on immune exposure was restricted to one variable (CMV serostatus).

This TCR was sampled from a male donor in good health and CMV-seronegative. The sample was PBMCs.

This chain's CDR3 is CASGSGTYLTDTQYF. The DNA for the CDR3 is TGTGCCAGCGGAAGCGGGACTTACCTCACAGATACGCAGTATTTT. The chain has TRBV7-3 and TRBJ2-3; 7 bases agree with TRBD2. CDR3 length: 15 residues. CDR1 is SGHTA, CDR2 FQGTGA, per germline. The trim removed 8 bases at V and 2 bases at J, leaving 10 bases unmatched.